These 15 T cell receptor beta chains were sequenced from one sample in a study of CD8 T cells in Susac syndrome. It was with random hexamers that about 0.45 to 1 ug RNA was reverse transcribed. Via MiXCR, TCRdb re-called the immunoSEQ multiplex PCR reads, giving one row per CDR3 protein. Of 200,000 or so distinct CDR3 sequences in the sample, nearly 97% were seen once. The sequenced material came from CD4+ T cells from PBMCs. The source is a human donor with Susac syndrome.

This clonotype was counted only a few times. The chain carries TRBV12-3 or TRBV12-4 and TRBJ1-1; D ambiguous. The CDR3 totals 13 residues. Trimming stripped 0 bases from V and 0 bases from J, with 2 bases between. Written as DNA, the CDR3 is TGTGCCAGCAGTTTAGCAGTGAACACTGAAGCTTTCTTT. Translated: CASSLAVNTEAFF.

CDR3 DNA: TGTGCCATCAGTGATGTGGATCCCCGGGACATCTACGAGCAGTACTTC. As protein: CAISDVDPRDIYEQYF. This sequence joins TRBV10-3 and TRBJ2-7; D possibly corresponds to TRBD1 (6 bases). From germline, CDR1 is ENHRY and CDR2 SYGVKD. Deletions cut 3 bases from V and 3 bases from J, with 18 bases between. This CDR3 comprises 16 residues.

This chain links TRBV19 with TRBJ2-1; 8 bases align to TRBD2. Germline lookup yields CDR1 LNHDA and CDR2 SQIVND (reference sequence). Unmatched junction bases numbered 9, after V lost 5 bases and J lost 15 bases. The CDR3 is 12 residues long. The CDR3 is CASSHRGGSGFF. The CDR3 DNA sequence: TGTGCCAGTAGTCACCGGGGGGGGAGCGGGTTCTTC.

This clonotype was detected once. The chain is built from TRBV20-1 and TRBJ1-2; a weak D match, TRBD1 (5 bases). The CDR3 consists of 13 residues. Trimming left V 3 bases short and J 5 bases short, with 13 bases between. CDR1 is DFQATT and CDR2 is SNEGSKA in the germline V gene (reference sequence). This chain's CDR3 is CSASQGGGYGYTF. The CDR3 DNA is TGCAGTGCTAGTCAGGGAGGTGGATATGGCTACACCTTC.

The V call is TRBV20-1, the J call TRBJ2-5; 9 nucleotides match TRBD1. The CDR3 contains 14 residues. V was pared by 5 bases and J by 6 bases, with 10 bases of the junction left unmatched. Germline V gene lookup returns CDR1 DFQATT and CDR2 SNEGSKA (reference sequence). DNA for the CDR3: TGCAGTGCTGGACCGGGACAGGGAACCAAGACCCAGTACTTC. Amino acids: CSAGPGQGTKTQYF.

The genes are TRBV20-1 and TRBJ2-5; the D gene is possibly TRBD2 (5 bases). Germline V gene sequence: CDR1 DFQATT, CDR2 SNEGSKA (reference sequence). V was pared by 7 bases and J by 4 bases, with 19 bases between. The CDR3 consists of 14 residues. In DNA, the CDR3 is TGCAGTGTTCGAGCGGCAGGTCAAGCAGAGACCCAGTACTTC. This codes for CSVRAAGQAETQYF.

The rearrangement links TRBV9 to TRBJ2-7; D could derive from TRBD1 or TRBD2 (5 bases each). Germline CDR1 and CDR2: SGDLS and YYNGEE. The CDR3 has 15 amino acids. V gave up 3 bases and J gave up 1 base, with 14 bases separating them. The CDR3 coding sequence is TGTGCCAGCAGCGCCTCAGGGTGGGAGTCCTACGAGCAGTACTTC. Its translation: CASSASGWESYEQYF.

CDR3: CSVKRGGTDTQYF. CDR3 in DNA: TGCAGCGTTAAGAGGGGGGGCACAGATACGCAGTATTTT. V and J are TRBV29-1 and TRBJ2-3; D possibly matches TRBD1 or TRBD2 (6 bases each). The germline gives CDR1 SQVTM, CDR2 ANQGSEA. Trimming stripped 5 bases from V and 1 base from J, with 10 bases between. There are 13 residues in the CDR3.

This rearrangement joins TRBV4-3 to TRBJ2-6; D perhaps matches TRBD1 (5 bases). The CDR3 sequence is 16 residues long. V was cut by 0 bases and J by 4 bases, with 10 bases left in between. Germline V gene sequence: CDR1 LGHNA, CDR2 YSLEER. The CDR3 loop reads CASSQEGASGANVLTF. The CDR3 region has the DNA TGCGCCAGCAGCCAAGAAGGGGCCTCCGGGGCCAACGTCCTGACTTTC.

V gene TRBV5-1 combines with J gene TRBJ2-2; the D is unclear. The CDR3 covers 15 residues. V lost 1 base and J lost 0, with 7 bases in between. Germline V gene lookup returns CDR1 SGHRS and CDR2 YFSETQ. In nucleotides, the CDR3 is TGCGCCAGCAGCTTGTCAAGGGCGAACACCGGGGAGCTGTTTTTT. It translates to CASSLSRANTGELFF. Full variable domain (remainder filled in from reference TRBV5-1 and TRBJ2-2): KAGVTQTPRYLIKTRGQQVTLSCSPISGHRSVSWYQQTPGQGLQFLFEYFSETQRNKGNFPGRFSGRQFSNSRSEMNVSTLELGDSALYLCASSLSRANTGELFFGEGSRLTVL.

This clonotype was seen a single time. DNA of the CDR3: TGTGCCTGGAGTGTACAAGGGGGGATCTACGAAGGGCAGTACTTC. It is translated as CAWSVQGGIYEGQYF. J is TRBJ2-7 and V is TRBV30; D tentatively reads TRBD1 or TRBD2 (6 bases each). The V and J ends lost 0 bases and 9 bases respectively, with 21 bases between them. The germline gives CDR1 GTSNPN, CDR2 SVGIG (reference sequence). The CDR3 contains 15 residues.

This sequence joins TRBV20-1 and TRBJ2-3, with 13 bases that match TRBD2. This CDR3 has 18 residues. CDR1 is DFQATT, CDR2 SNEGSKA, per germline (reference sequence). The V and J ends lost 3 bases and 2 bases, in that order; junction bases with no gene match: 11. The CDR3 DNA sequence: TGCAGTGCTAGGGGGGGACGAGGACTAGCGGGGGACACAGATACGCAGTATTTT. Translation gives CSARGGRGLAGDTDTQYF.

The chain employs TRBV6-2 or TRBV6-3 and TRBJ1-5; D remains unclear. CDR1 and CDR2 from the germline V gene are MNHEY and SVGEGT. The CDR3 covers 12 residues. V was cut by 0 bases and J by 5 bases, with 2 bases left in between. The CDR3 coding sequence is TGTGCCAGCAGTTACTCCGATCAGCCCCAGCATTTT. It codes for CASSYSDQPQHF.

The rearrangement joins TRBV14 to TRBJ2-5; TRBD2 matches at 9 bases. Trimming at V came to 5 bases and at J to 9 bases, leaving 10 bases not matched to a gene. The CDR3 is made up of 14 amino acids. Germline V gives CDR1 SGHDN, CDR2 FVKESK. CDR3 coding DNA: TGTGCCAGCAGCGCGACTAGCGGCGATCGGGCCCAGTACTTC. As protein: CASSATSGDRAQYF.

This clonotype was counted only a few times. This chain joins TRBV5-1 and TRBJ1-5; possible D gene TRBD1, 5 bases. This CDR3 contains 16 residues. CDR1 and CDR2 (germline): SGHRS, YFSETQ. V was shortened by 0 bases and J by 3 bases, with 13 bases between the two germline ends. CDR3 coding DNA: TGCGCCAGCAGCTTGGATGCGGGGGGAGCCAATCAGCCCCAGCATTTT. This codes for CASSLDAGGANQPQHF.